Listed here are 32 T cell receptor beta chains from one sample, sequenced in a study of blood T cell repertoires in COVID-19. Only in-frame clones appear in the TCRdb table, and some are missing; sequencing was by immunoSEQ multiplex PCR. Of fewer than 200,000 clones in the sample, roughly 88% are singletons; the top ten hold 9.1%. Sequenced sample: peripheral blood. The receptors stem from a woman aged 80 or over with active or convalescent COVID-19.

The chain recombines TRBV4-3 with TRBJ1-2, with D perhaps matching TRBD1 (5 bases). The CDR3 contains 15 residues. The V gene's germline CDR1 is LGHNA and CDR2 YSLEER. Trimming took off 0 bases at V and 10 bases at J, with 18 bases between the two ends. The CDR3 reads CASSQESGRGGYYTF. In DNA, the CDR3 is TGCGCCAGCAGCCAAGAATCGGGGCGCGGGGGATACTACACCTTC.

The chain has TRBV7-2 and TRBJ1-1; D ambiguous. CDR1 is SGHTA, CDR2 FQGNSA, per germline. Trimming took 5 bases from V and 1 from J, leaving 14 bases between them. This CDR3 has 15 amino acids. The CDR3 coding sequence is TGTGCCAGCAGCGTTTCCGGGAGAACGAACACTGAAGCTTTCTTT. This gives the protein CASSVSGRTNTEAFF.

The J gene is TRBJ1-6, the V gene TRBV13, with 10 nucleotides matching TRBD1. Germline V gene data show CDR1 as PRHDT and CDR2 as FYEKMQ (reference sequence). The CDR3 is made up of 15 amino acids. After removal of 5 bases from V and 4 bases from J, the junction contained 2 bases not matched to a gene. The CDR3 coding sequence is TGTGCCAGCAGCGCGGGACAGGGGTATAATTCACCCCTCCACTTT. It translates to CASSAGQGYNSPLHF.

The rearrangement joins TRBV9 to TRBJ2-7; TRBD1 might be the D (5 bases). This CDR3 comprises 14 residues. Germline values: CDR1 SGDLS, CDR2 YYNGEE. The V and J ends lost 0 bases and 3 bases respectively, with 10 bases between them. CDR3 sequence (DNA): TGTGCCAGCAGCGTAGGTCAGGGCAACTACGAGCAGTACTTC. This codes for CASSVGQGNYEQYF.

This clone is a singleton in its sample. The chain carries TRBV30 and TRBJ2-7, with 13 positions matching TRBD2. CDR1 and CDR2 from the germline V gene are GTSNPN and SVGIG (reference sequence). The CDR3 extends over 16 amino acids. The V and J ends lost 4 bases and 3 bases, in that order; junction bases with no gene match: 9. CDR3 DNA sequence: TGTGCCTGGACCCACACCGGGACTAGCGGGATCTACGAGCAGTACTTC. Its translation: CAWTHTGTSGIYEQYF.

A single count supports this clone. The CDR3 nucleotides are TGTGCCAGCAGCGTAACAGGGACTATGAACACTGAAGCTTTCTTT. This sequence encodes CASSVTGTMNTEAFF. The rearrangement uses TRBV9 and TRBJ1-1; D is perhaps TRBD1 (6 bases). The germline gives CDR1 SGDLS, CDR2 YYNGEE. Trimming removed 1 base at V and 0 bases at J, with 10 bases between. This CDR3 region has 15 residues. Supplemented by reference TRBV9 and TRBJ1-1, the full variable domain reads DSGVTQTPKHLITATGQRVTLRCSPRSGDLSVYWYQQSLDQGLQFLIQYYNGEERAKGNILERFSAQQFPDLHSELNLSSLELGDSALYFCASSVTGTMNTEAFFGQGTRLTVV.

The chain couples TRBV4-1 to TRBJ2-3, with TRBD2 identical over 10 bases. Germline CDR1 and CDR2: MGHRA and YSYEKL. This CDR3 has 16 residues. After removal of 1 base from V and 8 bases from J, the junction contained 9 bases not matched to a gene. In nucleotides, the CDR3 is TGCGCCAGCAGCCAAGTTCAGCGGGGGGGCCCTGTTACGCAGTATTTT. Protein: CASSQVQRGGPVTQYF.

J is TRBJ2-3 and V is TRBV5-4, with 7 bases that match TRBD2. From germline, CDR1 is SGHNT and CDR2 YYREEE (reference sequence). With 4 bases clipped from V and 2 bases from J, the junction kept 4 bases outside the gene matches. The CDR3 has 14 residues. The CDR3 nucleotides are TGTGCCAGCAGCCGCGGGGGAACCACAGATACGCAGTATTTT. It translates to CASSRGGTTDTQYF.

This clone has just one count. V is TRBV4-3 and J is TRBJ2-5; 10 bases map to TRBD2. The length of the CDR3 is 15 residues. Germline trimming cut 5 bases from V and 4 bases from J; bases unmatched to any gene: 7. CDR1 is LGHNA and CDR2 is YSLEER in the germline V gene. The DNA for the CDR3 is TGCGCCAGCAGCGACGGACTAGCGGCCGGAGAGACCCAGTACTTC. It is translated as CASSDGLAAGETQYF.

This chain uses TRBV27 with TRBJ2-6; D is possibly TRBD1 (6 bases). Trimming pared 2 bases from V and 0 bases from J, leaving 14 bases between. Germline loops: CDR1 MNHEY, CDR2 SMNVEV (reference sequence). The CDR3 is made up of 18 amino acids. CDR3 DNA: TGTGCCAGCAGTTTAGTCGCAGGGGCCTTCTCTGGGGCCAACGTCCTGACTTTC. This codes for CASSLVAGAFSGANVLTF. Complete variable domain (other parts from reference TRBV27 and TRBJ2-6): EAQVTQNPRYLITVTGKKLTVTCSQNMNHEYMSWYRQDPGLGLRQIYYSMNVEVTDKGDVPEGYKVSRKEKRNFPLILESPSPNQTSLYFCASSLVAGAFSGANVLTFGAGSRLTVL.

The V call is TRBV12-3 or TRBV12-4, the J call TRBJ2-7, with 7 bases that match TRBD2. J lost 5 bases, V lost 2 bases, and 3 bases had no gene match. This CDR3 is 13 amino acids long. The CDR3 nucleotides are TGTGCCAGCAGTTTAAGGGGAGGGAACGAGCAGTACTTC. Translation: CASSLRGGNEQYF.

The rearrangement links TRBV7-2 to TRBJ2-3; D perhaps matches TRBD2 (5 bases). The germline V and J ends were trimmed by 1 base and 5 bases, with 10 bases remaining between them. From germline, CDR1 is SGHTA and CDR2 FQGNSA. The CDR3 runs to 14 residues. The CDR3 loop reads CASSLGSAGDTQYF. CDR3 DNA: TGTGCCAGCAGCTTAGGATCCGCGGGAGATACGCAGTATTTT.

DNA of the CDR3: TGCGCCAGCAGCTTTGGCAACTCCTACAATGAGCAGTTCTTC. It encodes CASSFGNSYNEQFF. V is TRBV5-1 and J is TRBJ2-1; D gene unclear. Germline loops: CDR1 SGHRS, CDR2 YFSETQ. CDR3 length: 14 amino acids. With 2 bases removed from V and 0 bases from J, the gap between germline ends came to 6 bases.

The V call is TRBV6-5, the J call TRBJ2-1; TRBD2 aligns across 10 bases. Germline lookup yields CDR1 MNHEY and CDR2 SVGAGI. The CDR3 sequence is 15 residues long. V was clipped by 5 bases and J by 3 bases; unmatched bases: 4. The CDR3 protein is CASSLAGEFYNEQFF. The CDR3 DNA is TGTGCCAGCAGTCTAGCGGGGGAGTTCTACAATGAGCAGTTCTTC.

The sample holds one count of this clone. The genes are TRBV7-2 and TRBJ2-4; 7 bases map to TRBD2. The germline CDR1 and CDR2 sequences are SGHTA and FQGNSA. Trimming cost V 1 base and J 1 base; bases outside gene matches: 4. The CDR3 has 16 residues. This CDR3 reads CASSLGNSGAKNIQYF. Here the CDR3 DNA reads TGTGCCAGCAGCTTAGGTAATAGCGGGGCCAAAAACATTCAGTACTTC.

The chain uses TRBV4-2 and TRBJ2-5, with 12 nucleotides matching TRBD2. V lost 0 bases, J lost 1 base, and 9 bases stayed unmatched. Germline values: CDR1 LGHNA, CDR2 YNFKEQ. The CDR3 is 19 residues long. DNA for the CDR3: TGTGCCAGCAGCCAAGAGTTGAGGCTAGCGGGGGGGTTCCAAGAGACCCAGTACTTC. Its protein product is CASSQELRLAGGFQETQYF.

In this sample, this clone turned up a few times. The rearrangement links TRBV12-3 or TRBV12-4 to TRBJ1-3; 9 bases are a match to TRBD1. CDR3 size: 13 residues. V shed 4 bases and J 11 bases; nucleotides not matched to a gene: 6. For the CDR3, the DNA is TGTGCCAGCAGTTATGGACAGGGGAATGCCATATATTTT. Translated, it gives CASSYGQGNAIYF.

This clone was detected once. DNA of the CDR3: TGTGCCAGTAGTATGGGGGGACGCAATCAGCCCCAGCATTTT. Translation gives CASSMGGRNQPQHF. V and J are TRBV19 and TRBJ1-5, with D possibly TRBD1 on 5 matching bases. The CDR3 spans 14 residues. With 3 bases removed from V and 2 bases from J, the gap between germline ends came to 8 bases. Per germline, CDR1 LNHDA and CDR2 SQIVND (reference sequence).

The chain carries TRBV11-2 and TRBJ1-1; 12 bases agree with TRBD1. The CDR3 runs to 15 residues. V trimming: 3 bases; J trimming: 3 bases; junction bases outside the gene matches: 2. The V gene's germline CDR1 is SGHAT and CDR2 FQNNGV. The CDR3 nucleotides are TGTGCCAGCAGCTTGGGGACAGGGGGCCACACTGAAGCTTTCTTT. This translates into CASSLGTGGHTEAFF.

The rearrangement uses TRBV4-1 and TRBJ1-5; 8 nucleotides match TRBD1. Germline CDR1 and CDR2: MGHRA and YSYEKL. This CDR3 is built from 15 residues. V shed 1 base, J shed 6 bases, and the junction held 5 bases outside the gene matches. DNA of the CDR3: TGCGCCAGCAGCCAAGTAGCAGGGGGCGGTCAGCCCCAGCATTTT. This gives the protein CASSQVAGGGQPQHF.

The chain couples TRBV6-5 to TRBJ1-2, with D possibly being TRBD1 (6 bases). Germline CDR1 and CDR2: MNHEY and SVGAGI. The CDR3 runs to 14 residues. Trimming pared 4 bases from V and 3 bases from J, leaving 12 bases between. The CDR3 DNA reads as TGTGCCAGCAGTTTTTCGGACAGTTACTATGGCTACACCTTC. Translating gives CASSFSDSYYGYTF.

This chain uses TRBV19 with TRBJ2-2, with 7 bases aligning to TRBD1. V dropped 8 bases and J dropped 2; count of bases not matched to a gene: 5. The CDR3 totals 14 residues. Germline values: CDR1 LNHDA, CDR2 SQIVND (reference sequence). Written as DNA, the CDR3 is TGTGCCAGTCTGCGGACAGGAAACACCGGGGAGCTGTTTTTT. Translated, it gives CASLRTGNTGELFF.

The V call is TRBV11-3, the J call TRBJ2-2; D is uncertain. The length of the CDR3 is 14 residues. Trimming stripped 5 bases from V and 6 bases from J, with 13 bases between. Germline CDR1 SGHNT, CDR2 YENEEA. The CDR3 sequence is CASSEVRWAGELFF. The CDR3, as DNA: TGTGCCAGCAGCGAAGTCAGGTGGGCCGGGGAGCTGTTTTTT.

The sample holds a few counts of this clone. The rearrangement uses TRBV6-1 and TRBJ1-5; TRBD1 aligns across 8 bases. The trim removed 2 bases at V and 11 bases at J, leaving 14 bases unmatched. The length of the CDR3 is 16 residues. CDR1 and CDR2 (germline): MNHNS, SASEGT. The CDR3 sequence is CASSESRQGWRGTQHF. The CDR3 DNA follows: TGTGCCAGCAGTGAATCTAGACAGGGGTGGAGAGGGACCCAGCATTTT.

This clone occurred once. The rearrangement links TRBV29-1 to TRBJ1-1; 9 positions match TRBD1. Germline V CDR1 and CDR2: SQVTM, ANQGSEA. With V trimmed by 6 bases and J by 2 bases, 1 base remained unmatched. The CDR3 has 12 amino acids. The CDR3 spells CSVGQGNTEAFF. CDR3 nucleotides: TGCAGCGTGGGACAGGGCAACACTGAAGCTTTCTTT.

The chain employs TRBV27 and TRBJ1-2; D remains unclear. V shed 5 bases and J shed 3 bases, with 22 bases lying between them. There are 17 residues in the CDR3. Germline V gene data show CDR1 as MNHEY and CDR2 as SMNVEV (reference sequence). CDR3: CASSTPPLEDSDYGYTF. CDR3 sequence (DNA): TGTGCCAGCAGTACCCCCCCCTTAGAAGACTCGGACTATGGCTACACCTTC.

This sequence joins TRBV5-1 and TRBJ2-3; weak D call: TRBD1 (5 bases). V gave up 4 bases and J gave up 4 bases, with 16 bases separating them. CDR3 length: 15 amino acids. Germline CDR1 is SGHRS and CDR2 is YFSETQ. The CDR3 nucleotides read TGCGCCAGCAGCCAGGGATCCCCTGGGGCAGATACGCAGTATTTT. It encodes CASSQGSPGADTQYF.

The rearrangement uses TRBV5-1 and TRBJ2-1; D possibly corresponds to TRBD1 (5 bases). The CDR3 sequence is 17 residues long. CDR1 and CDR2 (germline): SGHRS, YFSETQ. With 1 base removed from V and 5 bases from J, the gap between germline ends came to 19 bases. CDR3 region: CASSLRLGGQGNNEQFF. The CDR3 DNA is TGCGCCAGCAGCTTGCGCTTGGGCGGTCAGGGAAACAATGAGCAGTTCTTC.

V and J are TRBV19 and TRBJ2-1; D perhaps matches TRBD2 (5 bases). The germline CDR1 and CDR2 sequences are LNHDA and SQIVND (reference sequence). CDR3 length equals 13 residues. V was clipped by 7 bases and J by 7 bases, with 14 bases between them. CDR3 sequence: CASTETLVNEQFF. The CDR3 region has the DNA TGTGCCAGTACCGAGACACTAGTGAATGAGCAGTTCTTC.

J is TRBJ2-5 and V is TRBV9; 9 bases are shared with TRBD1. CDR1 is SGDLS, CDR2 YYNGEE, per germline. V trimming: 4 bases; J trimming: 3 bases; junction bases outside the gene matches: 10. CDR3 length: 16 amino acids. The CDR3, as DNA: TGTGCCAGCAGCAAAGGGACAGGGTATTCGGAAGAGACCCAGTACTTC. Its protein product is CASSKGTGYSEETQYF. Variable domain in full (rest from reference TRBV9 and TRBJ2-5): DSGVTQTPKHLITATGQRVTLRCSPRSGDLSVYWYQQSLDQGLQFLIQYYNGEERAKGNILERFSAQQFPDLHSELNLSSLELGDSALYFCASSKGTGYSEETQYFGPGTRLLVL.

The CDR3 sequence is CASSLKGDYEKLFF. DNA of the CDR3: TGCGCCAGCAGCTTAAAGGGGGATTATGAAAAACTGTTTTTT. The J gene is TRBJ1-4, the V gene TRBV5-1; tentative D call: TRBD1 (6 bases). Between the trimmed V and J ends, which lost 2 bases and 6 bases, there was a span of 11 bases. The germline CDR1 and CDR2 sequences are SGHRS and YFSETQ. This CDR3 has 14 amino acids.

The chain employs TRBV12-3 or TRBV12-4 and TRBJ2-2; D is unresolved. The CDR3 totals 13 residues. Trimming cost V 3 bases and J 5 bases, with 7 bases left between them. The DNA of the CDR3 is TGTGCCAGCAGTTTGTCCCAAACCGGGGAGCTGTTTTTT. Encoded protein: CASSLSQTGELFF.